A selection of T cell receptor beta chains follows, all from one sample in a study of T cell changes during pregnancy in multiple sclerosis. Assay used: immunoSEQ multiplex PCR; TCRdb lists only in-frame clones, some missing. The sample consists of 69,000 or so clones, approximately 92% of them appearing once. The sequencing here drew on peripheral blood, taken in the third trimester of pregnancy. These receptors were collected from a female donor in good health, enrolled as a control in a pregnancy study. The CDR3 runs from the conserved cysteine through the conserved F or W. A D gene is named only where the DNA matches it firmly. Clone sizes are given selectively: once, few, many, or a class where the clone is expanded.

TRBJ2-3	.	TRBV5-8	TRBD2	TGTGCCAGCAGTAAACTAGCGGGGGGTGATACGCAGTATTTT	CASSKLAGGDTQYF
TRBJ2-2	.	TRBV9	.	TGTGCCAGCAACCGGGACACCGGGGAGCTGTTTTTT	CASNRDTGELFF
TRBJ2-5	.	TRBV11-2	TRBD2	TGTGCCAGCAGCCCCCTGGGGGGGCAAGAGACCCAGTACTTC	CASSPLGGQETQYF
TRBJ2-1	.	TRBV5-8	.	TGTGCCAGCGGCGAGGGGGACATCTACAATGAGCAGTTCTTC	CASGEGDIYNEQFF
TRBJ1-2	once	TRBV29-1	TRBD1	TGCAGTGGAACCGGGACAGGGGGGGATAGTTACTATGGCTACACCTTC	CSGTGTGGDSYYGYTF
TRBJ1-6	.	TRBV6-5	TRBD1	TGTGCCAGCAGGGGGACAGCTTATTCACCCCTCCACTTT	CASRGTAYSPLHF
TRBJ1-2	once	TRBV1	.	TGCACCAGCAGCCGGTCAGGGGAGATACATGGCTACACCTTC	CTSSRSGEIHGYTF
TRBJ2-5	.	TRBV11-2	TRBD1	TGTGGATCTGGGACAGGAGAGACCCAGTACTTC	CGSGTGETQYF
TRBJ2-7	.	TRBV4-2	TRBD2	TGTGCCAGCAGCCAAGATGGAGCGGGAGGCCGTAGCTCCTACGAGCAGTACTTC	CASSQDGAGGRSSYEQYF
TRBJ2-2	.	TRBV6-1	TRBD2	TGTGCCAGCAGTGAATGGGAACTAGCGGGGGAAGCCGGGGAGCTGTTTTTT	CASSEWELAGEAGELFF
TRBJ2-1	.	TRBV4-2	.	TGTGCCAGCAGCCAAGAAAAACTGGAGGGGTATGAGCAGTTCTTC	CASSQEKLEGYEQFF
TRBJ2-2	.	TRBV30	.	TGTGCCTGGCATGGGGGGGGGCGCGGAACCGGGGAGCTGTTTTTT	CAWHGGGRGTGELFF
TRBJ2-1	.	TRBV30	.	TGTGCCTGGAGTGTACAAGGCGGGACGTCGAGAAGTGAGCAGTTCTTC	CAWSVQGGTSRSEQFF
TRBJ2-7	.	TRBV25-1	.	TGTGCCAGCAGTGAATGGGGGGGGCGATACGAGCAGTACTTC	CASSEWGGRYEQYF
TRBJ2-7	once	TRBV30	TRBD2	TGTGCCTGGAGTGGCCGGAGGGCGGGAGGCTCCTACGAGCAGTACTTC	CAWSGRRAGGSYEQYF
TRBJ1-2	.	TRBV30	TRBD1	TGTGCCAGGGAGCGTACCGGACAGGGACGCTATGGCTACACCTTC	CARERTGQGRYGYTF
TRBJ2-5	.	TRBV11-2	TRBD2	TGTGCCAGCAGCGACAGACTAGCCCAAGAGACCCAGTACTTC	CASSDRLAQETQYF
TRBJ2-1	.	TRBV6-1	TRBD2	TGTGCCAGCAGTGACAGCGGGATGACCTACAATGAGCAGTTCTTC	CASSDSGMTYNEQFF
TRBJ2-5	.	TRBV5-5	TRBD1	TGTGCCAGCAGCTTGGAGGGATTCGGGACAGGGACTCAAGAGACCCAGTACTTC	CASSLEGFGTGTQETQYF
TRBJ1-6	many	TRBV7-9	.	TGTGCCAGCACCTCCCAGGGGAGCTCCTATAATTCACCCCTCCACTTT	CASTSQGSSYNSPLHF
TRBJ2-5	.	TRBV30	.	TGTGCCTGGAGTGGGGTGGGGCCCCAGTACTTC	CAWSGVGPQYF
TRBJ1-1	.	TRBV5-1	.	TGCGCCAGCAGCTTTGGGGACATGGACACTGAAGCTTTCTTT	CASSFGDMDTEAFF
TRBJ1-4	.	TRBV30	TRBD1	TGTGCCTGGTCTACAGGGACAGGGGGGAAACTGTTTTTT	CAWSTGTGGKLFF
TRBJ2-3	.	TRBV7-2	TRBD2	TGTGCCAGCAGGCAAGCAGGACTAGCGTCCACAGATACGCAGTATTTT	CASRQAGLASTDTQYF
TRBJ1-3	.	TRBV29-1	TRBD1	TGCAGCGTTGTGGGACAGGGGTCCCCGCCTGGCGGCACCATATATTTT	CSVVGQGSPPGGTIYF
TRBJ2-2	.	TRBV7-9	TRBD2	TGTGCCAGCAGCTTAGCTCGCGGGGGGGCGAATACCGGGGAGCTGTTTTTT	CASSLARGGANTGELFF